This TCR beta chain was captured by sequencing in a study of blood T cell repertoires in COVID-19 (TCRdb year 2020). Regarding the complete study: Samples covering the acute and convalescent phases of COVID-19 were provided by collaborators in the United States, Italy and Spain. The material from the prospective study consisted of cDNA or gDNA derived from T cells, B-cell-depleted T cells, or PBMCs. The dataset comprised deeply sampled blood TCRbeta repertoires from subjects exposed to, actively infected with, or recovered from COVID-19. The repertoires were made available in a free public database intended to serve as a resource for research on the immune response to SARS-CoV-2. The samples were drawn from two sources: the first 160 participants of the ongoing ImmuneRACE study, and some 1,300 subjects contributed by 6 global collaborators. A de-identified subject ID, COVID-19 status, age in years and sex were almost always included in the sample metadata. HLA class I and class II types, where available, came from metadata supplied by the sample provider rather than from assay-based typing.

Comment on this clone: No cognate antigen has been identified for it. No much larger clonotype is one base removed from it; base qualities were not supplied.

Study-wide findings and limitations: The quantity of clinical and demographic metadata differed by source and by participant and was supplied without curation.

The CDR3 covers 14 residues, taking in both the cysteine and the phenylalanine. Only the CDR3 region is kept as DNA, spanning 42 bases read in frame from base 1. The V and J ends are trimmed by 1 base and 1 base, leaving 7 bases between them. Reading the germline V gene gives CDR1 MDHEN and CDR2 SYDVKM. TCRbeta CDR3 regions were amplified from genomic DNA by means of the immunoSEQ Assay, a bias-controlled multiplex PCR. As for how the authors treated the data: Nucleated cell counts per sample were estimated from amplification of reference gene primers within the assay. To quantify the absolute abundance of each unique TCRbeta CDR3 rearrangement, sequence reads were collapsed and filtered. For each sample, productive Simpson clonality was calculated as the square root of Simpson's diversity index across productive rearrangements. Not all clones reach the TCRdb copy of this immuneACCESS table, which keeps in-frame sequences only. Checked studies attribute under half of the gap to unresolved V genes and leave the rest unexplained. Clone size and V and J calls were adopted from that table, with D and trimming inferred from the DNA. The sample table contains about 78,000 clones; only one count was recorded for about 90% of them. The ten largest make up around 4% of the sample.

The collaborating institutions used their own protocols to collect whole blood in K2EDTA tubes. Collaborator samples were shipped for TCRbeta analysis as frozen whole blood, isolated PBMCs, or DNA extracted from either sample type. What was sequenced was peripheral blood. The chain was built from TRBV28 and TRBJ1-1, with no confident D gene call. The TCR sequence derives from a woman of 80 years or more with active or convalescent COVID-19. The encoded CDR3 is CASSLLLENTEAFF. The DNA reads as follows: TGTGCCAGCAGTTTATTACTCGAGAACACTGAAGCTTTCTTT.